Each of the 19 T cell receptor beta chains below was sequenced from the same sample in a study of cytomegalovirus exposure and HLA in healthy donors (dated by TCRdb to the late 2010s). Preparation of the library involved the immunoSEQ multiplex PCR assay. For the multiplex PCR, a mixture combining 60 forward primers for TCR Vbeta segments and 13 reverse primers for TCR Jbeta segments was used. TCRdb mirrors the immuneACCESS table, restricted to in-frame sequences. Some clones are absent from its copies; in checked studies, under half trace to an unresolved V gene, and the reason for the others is unknown. The sample table holds over 40,000 clones, of which over 60% were seen once. In total, the top ten clones hold 2.5% to 3% of the sample. Sequenced material: PBMCs. The receptors were sampled from a woman aged 40 to 55 in good health and CMV-seropositive.

The chain couples TRBV2 to TRBJ1-5; unclear D gene. Germline CDR1 is SNHLY and CDR2 is FYNNEI. The CDR3 totals 18 residues. V was cut by 5 bases and J by 2 bases, with 22 bases left in between. CDR3 bases: TGTGCCAGCAGTACCCACCACGGGAAGCCCGTGGGCAATCAGCCCCAGCATTTT. Translating it yields CASSTHHGKPVGNQPQHF.

This clone was observed a handful of times. This chain links TRBV27 with TRBJ2-1; 9 positions agree with TRBD1. CDR3 size: 13 residues. Germline values: CDR1 MNHEY, CDR2 SMNVEV (reference sequence). V dropped 10 bases and J dropped 5; count of bases not matched to a gene: 6. CDR3 DNA: TGTGCCACCTCCCGGGACAGGGACAATGAGCAGTTCTTC. This gives the protein CATSRDRDNEQFF.

This chain uses TRBV29-1 with TRBJ1-2; 10 bases are a match to TRBD1. V was clipped by 7 bases and J by 4 bases; unmatched bases: 12. Germline V CDR1 and CDR2: SQVTM, ANQGSEA. CDR3 length: 15 residues. The CDR3 nucleotides are TGCAGCGACTTCGACCGGGACAGGGGATCCTATGGCTACACCTTC. Protein: CSDFDRDRGSYGYTF.

On this clone: This same CDR3 is encoded by further DNA sequences in the sample. The rearrangement uses TRBV6-5 and TRBJ1-3; D is undetermined. This CDR3 is built from 12 residues. Germline CDR1 is MNHEY and CDR2 is SVGAGI. Trimming shortened V by 6 bases and J by 4 bases, and 7 bases separated the two germline ends. The CDR3 region has the DNA TGTGCCAGCAGGGGCCAAGGAAACACCATATATTTT. Translation gives CASRGQGNTIYF.

The chain couples TRBV11-2 to TRBJ2-7, with 7 bases that match TRBD1. In germline, CDR1 is SGHAT, CDR2 FQNNGV. The trim removed 0 bases at V and 3 bases at J, leaving 14 bases unmatched. The CDR3 contains 18 residues. CDR3 region: CASSLDFLAGDSHYEQYF. The CDR3 nucleotides read TGTGCCAGCAGCTTAGACTTCTTGGCAGGGGACAGCCACTACGAGCAGTACTTC.

This clone has a handful of counts. The rearrangement uses TRBV7-2 and TRBJ1-4, with a weak D call TRBD1 (5 bases). Trimming removed 5 bases at V and 4 bases at J, with 14 bases between. CDR1 and CDR2 (germline): SGHTA, FQGNSA. This CDR3 comprises 15 residues. CDR3 nucleotide sequence: TGTGCCAGCAGCCCCGACAGCCTAAGTAATGAAAAACTGTTTTTT. Its translation is CASSPDSLSNEKLFF.

The chain joins TRBV2 to TRBJ2-5, with TRBD2 identical over 9 bases. The germline V gene has CDR1 SNHLY and CDR2 FYNNEI. The CDR3 loop spans 14 amino acids. V lost 10 bases to trimming and J lost 4 bases; unmatched junction nucleotides: 10. CDR3 sequence reads: CATAKAGGGETQYF. The DNA of the CDR3 is TGTGCCACAGCGAAAGCGGGGGGAGGAGAGACCCAGTACTTC.

This clone was seen a few times. The chain has TRBV30 and TRBJ1-1; 9 bases are shared with TRBD1. Germline V gives CDR1 GTSNPN, CDR2 SVGIG (reference sequence). V shed 6 bases and J 1 base; nucleotides not matched to a gene: 15. The CDR3 is 17 amino acids. The CDR3 region is CACPPSRDRAPNTEAFF. The CDR3 DNA follows: TGTGCCTGCCCCCCGAGCCGGGACAGGGCCCCGAACACTGAAGCTTTCTTT.

This chain uses TRBV10-3 with TRBJ2-2, with a tentative D call TRBD2 (6 bases). Trimming shortened V by 0 bases and J by 7 bases, and 12 bases separated the two germline ends. Germline V gene data show CDR1 as ENHRY and CDR2 as SYGVKD. CDR3 size: 15 residues. As DNA, the CDR3 is TGTGCCATCAGTGAGTCTTCCCCGGGAGACGGGGAGCTGTTTTTT. Its protein product is CAISESSPGDGELFF.

V usage is TRBV6-5 and J usage is TRBJ1-1; tentatively, D is TRBD1 (5 bases). The CDR3 contains 13 residues. Trimming stripped 2 bases from V and 5 bases from J, with 9 bases between. Germline CDR1 MNHEY, CDR2 SVGAGI. CDR3 DNA sequence: TGTGCCAGCAGTTACAGGGGTAAGACTGAAGCTTTCTTT. Its protein product is CASSYRGKTEAFF.

This chain links TRBV29-1 with TRBJ1-2, with TRBD1 identical over 8 bases. The CDR3 is 16 residues long. V was clipped by 4 bases and J by 2 bases; unmatched bases: 12. Per the germline V gene, CDR1 is SQVTM and CDR2 is ANQGSEA. In nucleotides, the CDR3 is TGCAGCGTTGCTTATGGACAGGGCCAATCCAACTATGGCTACACCTTC. Protein: CSVAYGQGQSNYGYTF.

The V gene is TRBV29-1, the J gene TRBJ2-1; TRBD2 agrees at 7 bases. Looked up from germline, CDR1 is SQVTM and CDR2 is ANQGSEA. J lost 9 bases, V lost 4 bases, and 6 bases had no gene match. CDR3 length equals 12 residues. This CDR3 is CSVVRTRGEQFF. The CDR3 DNA reads TGCAGCGTTGTCCGGACTAGGGGTGAGCAGTTCTTC.

The chain recombines TRBV5-6 with TRBJ2-5, with D unresolved. Trimming removed 0 bases at V and 2 bases at J, with 14 bases between. CDR3 size: 16 residues. Germline lookup yields CDR1 SGHDT and CDR2 YYEEEE. The DNA for the CDR3 is TGTGCCAGCAGCTTGGGGGCTATCGTTCATCAAGAGACCCAGTACTTC. This sequence encodes CASSLGAIVHQETQYF.

CDR3 residues: CASSIPGSNSPLHF. CDR3 coding DNA: TGTGCCAGTAGTATCCCGGGGTCTAATTCACCCCTCCACTTT. This rearrangement joins TRBV19 to TRBJ1-6, with D unclear. The germline V gene encodes CDR1 LNHDA and CDR2 SQIVND (reference sequence). The CDR3 length is 14 residues. With 3 bases removed from V and 6 bases from J, the gap between germline ends came to 9 bases.

This chain joins TRBV2 and TRBJ1-5; the D gene is possibly TRBD1 (5 bases). V was shortened by 1 base and J by 6 bases, with 10 bases between the two germline ends. The CDR3 is made up of 14 amino acids. From germline, CDR1 is SNHLY and CDR2 FYNNEI. CDR3 DNA sequence: TGTGCCAGCAGTGAAGGGGGGGGAAGTCAGCCCCAGCATTTT. Protein: CASSEGGGSQPQHF.

The CDR3 sequence: CSVADRSNQPQHF. Written as DNA, the CDR3 is TGCAGCGTTGCTGACAGGAGCAATCAGCCCCAGCATTTT. This rearrangement joins TRBV29-1 to TRBJ1-5; tentatively, D is TRBD1 (6 bases). The V end was cut by 4 bases, the J end by 1 base, with 8 bases between. The length of the CDR3 is 13 residues. Germline CDR1 is SQVTM and CDR2 is ANQGSEA.

The chain recombines TRBV2 with TRBJ1-1, with 7 positions matching TRBD1. The CDR3 is made up of 16 amino acids. CDR1 is SNHLY, CDR2 FYNNEI, per germline. The trim removed 10 bases at V and 4 bases at J, leaving 18 bases unmatched. CDR3 protein: CANAGIRGRVGTEAFF. Here the CDR3 DNA reads TGTGCCAACGCGGGAATAAGGGGGCGAGTAGGCACTGAAGCTTTCTTT.

V usage is TRBV11-2 and J usage is TRBJ2-3, with 8 bases fitting TRBD2. The junction had 3 bases not matched to a gene; V was cut back by 5 bases and J by 2 bases. From germline, CDR1 is SGHAT and CDR2 FQNNGV. This CDR3 has 14 residues. CDR3 loop: CASSPGGVTDTQYF. In nucleotides, the CDR3 is TGTGCCAGCAGCCCCGGGGGGGTCACAGATACGCAGTATTTT.

This sequence joins TRBV6-6 and TRBJ2-1, with 8 bases aligning to TRBD2. Germline lookup yields CDR1 MNHNY and CDR2 SVGAGI (reference sequence). This CDR3 has 13 residues. Trimming took 7 bases from V and 5 from J; bases not matched to a gene: 4. The CDR3 is CASTPSGHNEQFF. Written as DNA, the CDR3 is TGTGCCAGCACCCCTAGCGGGCACAATGAGCAGTTCTTC.